The source of this T cell receptor (beta chain) is a study of PD-1 blockade in mismatch repair-deficient tumors. On the study more broadly: Enrolled about 2013-2017, patients had progressing, pretreated mismatch repair-deficient cancers of 12 to 13 types. Study-wide results and caveats: Rapid post-treatment expansion, then contraction, generally preceding radiologic response, marked tumor-resident clones.

All patients were mismatch repair deficient, assessed by either PCR or immunohistochemistry. A few pembrolizumab responders had their TCRs sequenced. Libraries were prepared by immunoSEQ multiplex PCR; TCRdb keeps only in-frame clonotypes and omits some of them. The sample has about 100,000 clones, approximately 83% seen once. For this clone: The antigen remains undetermined.

The sample consisted of peripheral blood, taken about 36 weeks after starting pembrolizumab. The sequence was collected from an adult with mismatch repair-deficient cancer.

CDR3 loop: CASSVRTGGKLFF. The CDR3, as DNA: TGTGCCAGCAGCGTCCGGACAGGCGGAAAACTGTTTTTT. V is TRBV2 and J is TRBJ1-4; 7 bases align to TRBD1. The V gene end was trimmed by 6 bases and the J gene end by 10 bases; junction bases not matched to a gene: 8. Germline V gene sequence: CDR1 SNHLY, CDR2 FYNNEI. This CDR3 is 13 amino acids long.